This T cell receptor (beta chain) was recovered during a study of identical twins. In germline, CDR1 is LNHNV, CDR2 YYDKDF (reference sequence). Germline trimming cut 8 bases from V and 8 bases from J; bases unmatched to any gene: 10. CDR3 length: 15 residues. TCRdb used MiXCR to reprocess the 5' RACE reads, holding one entry per CDR3 protein. The sample gives 450,000 or so distinct CDR3 sequences, about 24% of which show up once; about 2.7% is in the top ten. The same sample was also used in a study of T cells expressing NK-cell markers.

Material: CD4+ T cells sorted from blood. The V gene is TRBV15, the J gene TRBJ2-3; TRBD2 matches 13 bases. This receptor was identified in a young woman in good health. The CDR3 nucleotides are TGTGCCACCGCCAACCCGGGACTAGCGGGGTCTACGCAGTATTTT. As protein: CATANPGLAGSTQYF.